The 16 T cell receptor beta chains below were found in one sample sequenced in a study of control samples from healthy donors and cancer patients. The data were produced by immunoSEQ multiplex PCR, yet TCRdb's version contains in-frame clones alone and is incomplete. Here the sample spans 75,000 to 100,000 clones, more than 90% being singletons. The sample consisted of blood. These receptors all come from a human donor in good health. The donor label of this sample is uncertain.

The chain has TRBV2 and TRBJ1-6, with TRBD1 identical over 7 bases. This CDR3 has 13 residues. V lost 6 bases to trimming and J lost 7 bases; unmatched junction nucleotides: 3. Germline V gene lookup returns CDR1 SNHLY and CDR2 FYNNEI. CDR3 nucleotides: TGTGCCAGCAGGGCGACAGGGAATTCACCCCTCCACTTT. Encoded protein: CASRATGNSPLHF.

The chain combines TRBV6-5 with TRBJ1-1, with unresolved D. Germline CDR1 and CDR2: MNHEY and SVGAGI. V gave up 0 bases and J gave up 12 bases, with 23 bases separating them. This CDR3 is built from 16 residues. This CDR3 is CASSYSKSPGPARTFF. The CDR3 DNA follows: TGTGCCAGCAGTTACTCGAAATCCCCCGGGCCAGCGAGGACTTTCTTT.

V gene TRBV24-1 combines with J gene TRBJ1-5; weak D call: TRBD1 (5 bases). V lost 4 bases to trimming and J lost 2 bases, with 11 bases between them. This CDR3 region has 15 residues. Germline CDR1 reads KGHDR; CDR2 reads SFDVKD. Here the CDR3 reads CATSEGPGGNQPQHF. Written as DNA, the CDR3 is TGTGCCACCAGTGAGGGACCCGGTGGCAATCAGCCCCAGCATTTT.

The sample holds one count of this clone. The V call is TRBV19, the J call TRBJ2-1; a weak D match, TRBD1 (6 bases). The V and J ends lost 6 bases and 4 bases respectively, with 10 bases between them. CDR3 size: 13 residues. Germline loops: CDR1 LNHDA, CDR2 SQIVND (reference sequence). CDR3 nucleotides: TGTGCCAGTAGGGACAGAATGTACAATGAGCAGTTCTTC. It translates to CASRDRMYNEQFF.

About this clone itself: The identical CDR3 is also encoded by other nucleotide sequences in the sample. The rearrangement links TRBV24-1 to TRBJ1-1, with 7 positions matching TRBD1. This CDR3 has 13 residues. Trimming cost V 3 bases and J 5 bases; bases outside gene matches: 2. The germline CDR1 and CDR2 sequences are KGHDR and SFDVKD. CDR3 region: CATSDTRGTEAFF. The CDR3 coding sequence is TGTGCCACCAGTGATACCAGGGGGACTGAAGCTTTCTTT.

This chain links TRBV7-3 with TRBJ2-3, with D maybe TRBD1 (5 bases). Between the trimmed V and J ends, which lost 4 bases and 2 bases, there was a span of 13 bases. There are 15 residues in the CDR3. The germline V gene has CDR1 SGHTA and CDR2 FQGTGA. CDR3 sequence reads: CASSSLQGNTDTQYF. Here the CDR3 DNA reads TGTGCCAGCAGCTCCCTCCAGGGTAACACAGATACGCAGTATTTT.

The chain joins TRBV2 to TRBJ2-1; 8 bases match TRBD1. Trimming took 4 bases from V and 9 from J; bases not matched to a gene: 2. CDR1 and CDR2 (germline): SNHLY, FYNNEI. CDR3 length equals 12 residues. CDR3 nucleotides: TGTGCCAGCAGTGGGACAGGGATTGAGCAGTTCTTC. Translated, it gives CASSGTGIEQFF.

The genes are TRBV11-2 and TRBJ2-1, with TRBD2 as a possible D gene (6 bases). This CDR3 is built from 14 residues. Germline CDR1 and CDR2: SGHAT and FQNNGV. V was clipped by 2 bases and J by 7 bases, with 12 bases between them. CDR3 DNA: TGTGCCAGCAGCTTATATCTTGGGAGGAATGAGCAGTTCTTC. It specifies CASSLYLGRNEQFF.

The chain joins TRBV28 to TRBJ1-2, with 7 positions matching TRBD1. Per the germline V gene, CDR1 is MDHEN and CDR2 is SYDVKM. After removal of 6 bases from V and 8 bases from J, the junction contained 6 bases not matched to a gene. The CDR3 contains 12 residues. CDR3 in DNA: TGTGCCAGCAGCGGGACAGTCGGGGGCTACACCTTC. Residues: CASSGTVGGYTF.

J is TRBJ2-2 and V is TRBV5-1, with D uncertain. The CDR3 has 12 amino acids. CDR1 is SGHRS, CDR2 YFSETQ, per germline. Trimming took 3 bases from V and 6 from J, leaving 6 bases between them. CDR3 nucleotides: TGCGCCAGCAGCTATGAGTCCGGGGAGCTGTTTTTT. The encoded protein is CASSYESGELFF.

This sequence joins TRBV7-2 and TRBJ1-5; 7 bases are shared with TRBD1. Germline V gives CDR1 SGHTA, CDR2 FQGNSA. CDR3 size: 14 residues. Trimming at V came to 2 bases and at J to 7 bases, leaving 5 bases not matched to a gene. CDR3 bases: TGTGCCAGCAGCTTAAGGCAGGGGGACCAGCCCCAGCATTTT. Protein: CASSLRQGDQPQHF.

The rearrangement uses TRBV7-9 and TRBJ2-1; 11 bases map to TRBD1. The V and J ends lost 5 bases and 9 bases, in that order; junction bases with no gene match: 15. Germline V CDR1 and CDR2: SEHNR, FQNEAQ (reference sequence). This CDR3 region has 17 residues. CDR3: CASSLHRGTGGVREQFF. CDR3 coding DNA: TGTGCCAGCAGCCTACACCGAGGGACAGGGGGGGTCCGTGAGCAGTTCTTC.

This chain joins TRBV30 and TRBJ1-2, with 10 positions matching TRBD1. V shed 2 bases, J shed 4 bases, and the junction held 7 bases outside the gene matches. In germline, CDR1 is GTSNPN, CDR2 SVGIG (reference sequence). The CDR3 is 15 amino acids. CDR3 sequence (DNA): TGTGCCTGGAGTCCCCGGGACAGGGGCGGCTATGGCTACACCTTC. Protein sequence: CAWSPRDRGGYGYTF.

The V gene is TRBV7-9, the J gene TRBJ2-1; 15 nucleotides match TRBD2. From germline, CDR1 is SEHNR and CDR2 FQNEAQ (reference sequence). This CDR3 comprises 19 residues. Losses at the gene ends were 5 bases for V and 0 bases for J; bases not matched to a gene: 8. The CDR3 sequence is CASSGPGLAGGYSYNEQFF. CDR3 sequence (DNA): TGTGCCAGCAGCGGACCGGGACTAGCGGGGGGATACTCCTACAATGAGCAGTTCTTC.

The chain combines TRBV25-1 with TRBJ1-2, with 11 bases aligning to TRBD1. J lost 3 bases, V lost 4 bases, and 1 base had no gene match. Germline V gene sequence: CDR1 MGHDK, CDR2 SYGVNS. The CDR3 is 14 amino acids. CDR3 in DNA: TGTGCCAGCAGTGGGACAGGGGGCGACTATGGCTACACCTTC. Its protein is CASSGTGGDYGYTF.

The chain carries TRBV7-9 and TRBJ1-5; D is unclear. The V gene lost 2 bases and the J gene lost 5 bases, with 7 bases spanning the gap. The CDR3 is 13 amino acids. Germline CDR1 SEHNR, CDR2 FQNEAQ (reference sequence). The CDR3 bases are TGTGCCAGCAGCTTAAGGGTCGATCAGCCCCAGCATTTT. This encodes CASSLRVDQPQHF.